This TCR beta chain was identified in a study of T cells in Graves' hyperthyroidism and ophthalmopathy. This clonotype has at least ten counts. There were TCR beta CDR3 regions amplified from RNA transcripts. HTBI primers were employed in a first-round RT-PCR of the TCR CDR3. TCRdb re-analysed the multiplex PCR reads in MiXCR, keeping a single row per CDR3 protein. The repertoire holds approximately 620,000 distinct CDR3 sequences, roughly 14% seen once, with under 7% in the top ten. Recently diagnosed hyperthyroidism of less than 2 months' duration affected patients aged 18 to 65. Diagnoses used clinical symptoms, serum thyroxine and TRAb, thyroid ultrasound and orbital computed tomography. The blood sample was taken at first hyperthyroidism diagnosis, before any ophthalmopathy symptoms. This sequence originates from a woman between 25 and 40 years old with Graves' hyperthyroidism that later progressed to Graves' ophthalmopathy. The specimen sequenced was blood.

The CDR3 DNA follows: TGTGCCAGCTCATCGGAAGGGACAAACACTGAAGCTTTCTTT. Amino acid sequence: CASSSEGTNTEAFF. The chain has TRBV18 and TRBJ1-1; TRBD1 might be the D (6 bases). This CDR3 is 14 amino acids long. The V end was cut by 5 bases, the J end by 2 bases, with 12 bases between. From germline, CDR1 is KGHSH and CDR2 LQKENI.